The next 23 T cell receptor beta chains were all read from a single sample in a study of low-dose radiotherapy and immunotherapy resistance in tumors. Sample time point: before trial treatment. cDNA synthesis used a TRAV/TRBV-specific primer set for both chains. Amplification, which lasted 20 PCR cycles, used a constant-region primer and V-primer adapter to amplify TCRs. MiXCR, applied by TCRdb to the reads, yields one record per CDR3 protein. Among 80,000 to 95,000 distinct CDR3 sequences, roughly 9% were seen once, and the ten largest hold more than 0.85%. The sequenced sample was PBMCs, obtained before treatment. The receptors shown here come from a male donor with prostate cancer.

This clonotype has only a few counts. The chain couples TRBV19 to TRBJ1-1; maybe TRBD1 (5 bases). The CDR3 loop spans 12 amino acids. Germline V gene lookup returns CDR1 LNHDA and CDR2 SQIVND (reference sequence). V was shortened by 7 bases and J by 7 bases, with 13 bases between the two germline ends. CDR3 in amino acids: CASNLGHSEAFF. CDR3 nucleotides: TGTGCCAGTAACCTAGGACACAGTGAAGCTTTCTTT. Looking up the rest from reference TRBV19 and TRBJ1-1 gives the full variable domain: DGGITQSPKYLFRKEGQNVTLSCEQNLNHDAMYWYRQDPGQGLRLIYYSQIVNDFQKGDIAEGYSVSREKKESFPLTVTSAQKNPTAFYLCASNLGHSEAFFGQGTRLTVV.

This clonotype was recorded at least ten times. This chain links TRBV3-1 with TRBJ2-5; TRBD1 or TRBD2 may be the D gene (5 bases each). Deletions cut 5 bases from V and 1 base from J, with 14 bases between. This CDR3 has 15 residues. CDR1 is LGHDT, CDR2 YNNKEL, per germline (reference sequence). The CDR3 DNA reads TGTGCCAGCAGCGAGACTACAGGTTTCCAAGAGACCCAGTACTTC. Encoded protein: CASSETTGFQETQYF.

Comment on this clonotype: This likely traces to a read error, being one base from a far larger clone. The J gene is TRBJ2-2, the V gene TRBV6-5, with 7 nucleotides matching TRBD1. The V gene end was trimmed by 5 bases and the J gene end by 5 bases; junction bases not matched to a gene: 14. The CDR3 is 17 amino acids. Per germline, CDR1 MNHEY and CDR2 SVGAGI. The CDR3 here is CASSKLLTGSGTGELFF. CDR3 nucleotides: TGTGCCAGCAGTAAGTTACTGACAGGGAGTGGAACCGGGGAGCTGTTTTTT.

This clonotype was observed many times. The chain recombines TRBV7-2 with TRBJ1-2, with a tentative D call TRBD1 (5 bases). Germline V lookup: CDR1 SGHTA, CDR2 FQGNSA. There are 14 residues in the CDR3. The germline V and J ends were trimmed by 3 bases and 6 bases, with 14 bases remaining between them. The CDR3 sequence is CASSLSRGVDGYTF. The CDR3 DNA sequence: TGTGCCAGCAGCTTGTCCCGGGGGGTTGATGGCTACACCTTC.

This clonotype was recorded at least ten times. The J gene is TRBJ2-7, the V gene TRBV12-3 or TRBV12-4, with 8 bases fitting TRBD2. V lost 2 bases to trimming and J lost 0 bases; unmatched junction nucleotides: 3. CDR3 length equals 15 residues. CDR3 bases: TGTGCCAGCAGTTTAAGCGGGGGTAGCTCCTACGAGCAGTACTTC. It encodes CASSLSGGSSYEQYF.

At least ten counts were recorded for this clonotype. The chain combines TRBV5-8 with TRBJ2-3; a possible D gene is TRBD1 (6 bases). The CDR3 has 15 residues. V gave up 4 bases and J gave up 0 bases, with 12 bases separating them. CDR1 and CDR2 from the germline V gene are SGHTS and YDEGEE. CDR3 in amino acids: CASSKGQLSTDTQYF. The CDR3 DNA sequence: TGTGCCAGCAGCAAAGGACAGCTAAGCACAGATACGCAGTATTTT.

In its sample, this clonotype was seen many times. Here the CDR3 reads CSARPQGYQETQYF. In DNA form, the CDR3 reads TGCAGTGCTAGGCCACAGGGGTACCAAGAGACCCAGTACTTC. This chain uses TRBV20-1 with TRBJ2-5; TRBD1 aligns across 7 bases. Germline assignment: CDR1 DFQATT and CDR2 SNEGSKA (reference sequence). This CDR3 contains 14 residues. The ends lost 3 bases at V and 0 bases at J; junction bases unmatched: 4.

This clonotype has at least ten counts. The CDR3, as DNA: TGTGCCAGCAGTACGACTAGCGGGCTCACCGGGGAGCTGTTTTTT. It encodes CASSTTSGLTGELFF. This chain uses TRBV28 with TRBJ2-2, with TRBD2 matching over 10 bases. V lost 5 bases to trimming and J lost 4 bases; unmatched junction nucleotides: 4. CDR3 length: 15 amino acids. From germline, CDR1 is MDHEN and CDR2 SYDVKM.

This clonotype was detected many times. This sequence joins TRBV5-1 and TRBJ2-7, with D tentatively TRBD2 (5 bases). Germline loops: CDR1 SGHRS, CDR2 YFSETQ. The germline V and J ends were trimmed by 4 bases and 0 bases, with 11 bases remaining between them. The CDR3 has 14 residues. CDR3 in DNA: TGCGCCAGCAGCCCTTCCGGGAACTCCTACGAGCAGTACTTC. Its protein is CASSPSGNSYEQYF.

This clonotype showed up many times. In nucleotides, the CDR3 is TGTGCCAGCAGCCCAAGTTCTGGACAACTAGCCAAAAACATTCAGTACTTC. Its translation: CASSPSSGQLAKNIQYF. The chain is built from TRBV11-1 and TRBJ2-4; D is perhaps TRBD1 (5 bases). Per germline, CDR1 SGHAT and CDR2 FQDESV (reference sequence). The CDR3 runs to 17 residues. V was shortened by 5 bases and J by 0 bases, with 17 bases between the two germline ends.

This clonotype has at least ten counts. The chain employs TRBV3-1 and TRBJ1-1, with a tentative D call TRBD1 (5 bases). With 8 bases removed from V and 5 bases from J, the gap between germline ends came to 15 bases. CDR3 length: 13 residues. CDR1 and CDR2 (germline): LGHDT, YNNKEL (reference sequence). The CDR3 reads CASAPGGGTEAFF. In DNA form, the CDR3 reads TGTGCCAGCGCACCGGGGGGAGGGACTGAAGCTTTCTTT.

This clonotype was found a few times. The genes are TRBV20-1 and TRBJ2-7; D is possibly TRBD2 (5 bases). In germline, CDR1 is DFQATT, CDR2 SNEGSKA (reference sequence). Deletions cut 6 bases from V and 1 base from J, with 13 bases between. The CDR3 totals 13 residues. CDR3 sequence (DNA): TGCAGTGCGCCGCAGGAGCGGTCCTACGAGCAGTACTTC. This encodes CSAPQERSYEQYF.

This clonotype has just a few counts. The CDR3 here is CATSDYGGRSYNEQFF. The DNA for the CDR3 is TGTGCCACCAGTGATTACGGGGGGCGCTCCTACAATGAGCAGTTCTTC. This chain connects TRBV24-1 to TRBJ2-1, with a tentative D call TRBD2 (7 bases). The germline CDR1 and CDR2 sequences are KGHDR and SFDVKD. The CDR3 length is 16 residues. Deletions cut 2 bases from V and 0 bases from J, with 10 bases between.

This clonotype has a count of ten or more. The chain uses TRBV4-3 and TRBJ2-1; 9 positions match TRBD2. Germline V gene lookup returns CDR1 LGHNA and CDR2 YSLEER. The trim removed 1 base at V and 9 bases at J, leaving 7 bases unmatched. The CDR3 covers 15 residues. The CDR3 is CASSQVASGISEQFF. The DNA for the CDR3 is TGCGCCAGCAGCCAAGTGGCTAGCGGGATCAGTGAGCAGTTCTTC.

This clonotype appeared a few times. The CDR3 DNA follows: TGTGCCAGCACCGAAAGGAGGGCTAGGAACACTGAAGCTTTCTTT. It yields the protein CASTERRARNTEAFF. The chain combines TRBV28 with TRBJ1-1; D remains unclear. The V gene's germline CDR1 is MDHEN and CDR2 SYDVKM. With 7 bases removed from V and 1 base from J, the gap between germline ends came to 16 bases. This CDR3 comprises 15 residues.

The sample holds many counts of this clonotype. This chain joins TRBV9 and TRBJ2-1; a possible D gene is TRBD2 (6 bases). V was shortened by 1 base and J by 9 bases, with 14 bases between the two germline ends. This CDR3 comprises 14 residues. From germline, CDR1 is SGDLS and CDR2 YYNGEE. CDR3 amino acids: CASSVSPTRPEQFF. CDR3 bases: TGTGCCAGCAGCGTATCTCCGACTAGACCTGAGCAGTTCTTC.

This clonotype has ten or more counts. In DNA form, the CDR3 reads TGTGCCAGCAGCTTAGGTCCGGGAGAGACCCAGTACTTC. Protein sequence: CASSLGPGETQYF. The chain employs TRBV7-7 and TRBJ2-5; D ambiguous. This CDR3 has 13 residues. The V end lost 1 base, the J end lost 4 bases, and 7 bases lay between the germline ends. CDR1 SSHAT and CDR2 FNYEAQ come from the germline V gene (reference sequence).

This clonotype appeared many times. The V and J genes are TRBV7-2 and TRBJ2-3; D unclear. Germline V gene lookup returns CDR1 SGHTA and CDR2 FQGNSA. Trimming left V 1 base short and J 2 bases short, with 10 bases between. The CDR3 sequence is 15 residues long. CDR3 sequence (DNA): TGTGCCAGCAGCTTAGTGAGCCAATCCACAGATACGCAGTATTTT. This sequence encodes CASSLVSQSTDTQYF. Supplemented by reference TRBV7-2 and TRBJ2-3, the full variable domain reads GAGVSQSPSNKVTEKGKDVELRCDPISGHTALYWYRQSLGQGLEFLIYFQGNSAPDKSGLPSDRFSAERTGGSVSTLTIQRTQQEDSAVYLCASSLVSQSTDTQYFGPGTRLTVL.

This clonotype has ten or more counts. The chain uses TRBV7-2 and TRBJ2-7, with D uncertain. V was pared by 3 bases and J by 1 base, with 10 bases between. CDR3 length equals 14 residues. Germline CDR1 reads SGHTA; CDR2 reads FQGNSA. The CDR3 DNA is TGTGCCAGCAGCTTGGGCGGAACTTCCTACGAGCAGTACTTC. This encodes CASSLGGTSYEQYF.

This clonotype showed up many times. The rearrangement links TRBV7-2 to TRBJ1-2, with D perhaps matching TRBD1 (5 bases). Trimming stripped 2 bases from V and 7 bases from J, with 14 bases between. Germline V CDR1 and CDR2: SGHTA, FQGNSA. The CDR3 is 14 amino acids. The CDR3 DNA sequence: TGTGCCAGCAGCTTAACCTGGGACTCCGGTGGCTACACCTTC. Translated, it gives CASSLTWDSGGYTF.

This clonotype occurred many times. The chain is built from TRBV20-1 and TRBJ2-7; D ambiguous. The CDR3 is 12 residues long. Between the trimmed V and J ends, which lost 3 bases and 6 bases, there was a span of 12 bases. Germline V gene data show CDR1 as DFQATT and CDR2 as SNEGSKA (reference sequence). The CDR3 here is CSASPGSAEQYF. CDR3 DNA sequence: TGCAGTGCTAGTCCGGGTTCCGCCGAGCAGTACTTC.

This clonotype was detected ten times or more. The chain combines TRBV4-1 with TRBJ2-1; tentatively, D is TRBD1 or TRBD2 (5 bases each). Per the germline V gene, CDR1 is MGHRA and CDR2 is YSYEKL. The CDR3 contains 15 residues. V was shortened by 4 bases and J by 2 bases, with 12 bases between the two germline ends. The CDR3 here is CASSRTGTAYNEQFF. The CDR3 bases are TGCGCCAGCAGCCGAACCGGGACCGCCTACAATGAGCAGTTCTTC.

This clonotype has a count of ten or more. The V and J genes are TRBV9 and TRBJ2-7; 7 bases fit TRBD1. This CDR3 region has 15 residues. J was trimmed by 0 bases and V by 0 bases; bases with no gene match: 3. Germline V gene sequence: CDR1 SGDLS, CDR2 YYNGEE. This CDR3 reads CASSVGQGDSYEQYF. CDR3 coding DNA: TGTGCCAGCAGCGTAGGCCAGGGGGACTCCTACGAGCAGTACTTC.